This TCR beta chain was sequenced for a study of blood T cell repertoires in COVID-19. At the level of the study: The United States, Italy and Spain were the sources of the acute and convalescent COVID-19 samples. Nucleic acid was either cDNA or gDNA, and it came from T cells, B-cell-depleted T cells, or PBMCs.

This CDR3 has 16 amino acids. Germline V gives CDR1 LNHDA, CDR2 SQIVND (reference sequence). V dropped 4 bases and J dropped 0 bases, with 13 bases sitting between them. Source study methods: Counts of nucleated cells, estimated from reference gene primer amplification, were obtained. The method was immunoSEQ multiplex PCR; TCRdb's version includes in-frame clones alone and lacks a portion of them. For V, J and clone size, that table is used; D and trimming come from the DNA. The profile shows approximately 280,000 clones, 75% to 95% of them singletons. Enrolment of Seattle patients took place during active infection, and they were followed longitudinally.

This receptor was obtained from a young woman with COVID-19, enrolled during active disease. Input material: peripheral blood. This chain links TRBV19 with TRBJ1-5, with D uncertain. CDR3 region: CASSRDPYHSNQPQHF. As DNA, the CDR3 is TGTGCCAGTAGTAGAGACCCCTATCATAGCAATCAGCCCCAGCATTTT.